The entry below describes one T cell receptor beta chain. Its antigen remains unidentified. MiXCR, run by TCRdb on the 5' RACE reads, gives a single entry per CDR3 protein. Among a few hundred thousand distinct CDR3 sequences, roughly 16% were seen once, and the ten largest hold approximately 23%. V shed 1 base and J shed 3 bases, with 3 bases lying between them. The CDR3 is 12 residues long. Germline-derived CDR1 and CDR2 are SEHNR and FQNEAQ (reference sequence). This entry comes from a study of T-cell memory formation after mild COVID-19. Notes on the study in general: A balance of CD4 and CD8 characterized clones contracting day 15 to 85, whereas later expanders leaned CD4+. Nothing showed for sure that second-wave clones peaking on day 37 were SARS-CoV-2 specific.

Sample: PBMCs or a T cell subset sorted from them (not recorded which). The TCR originated in a man younger than 35 who had mild COVID-19 (a few samples of this study predate the infection). Cell type and time point are not known. This chain links TRBV7-9 with TRBJ1-1, with D unclear. CDR3 DNA sequence: TGTGCCAGCAGCTTAGAGCACACTGAAGCTTTCTTT. It codes for CASSLEHTEAFF.